The 9 T cell receptor beta chains presented below share a single source sample, sequenced in a study of cytomegalovirus exposure and HLA in healthy donors. Primers included in the PCR were 60 Vbeta and 13 Jbeta primers. Repertoires were generated with immunoSEQ multiplex PCR, while TCRdb's copy carries only in-frame clones and drops some. The sample holds nearly 300,000 clones; 86% are singletons and the top ten take less than 4%. Sequencing input: PBMCs. These receptors originate from a man aged 35-49 years in good health and CMV-seropositive.

J is TRBJ2-2 and V is TRBV5-1; D unresolved. Trimming cost V 4 bases and J 0 bases, with 10 bases left between them. The CDR3 loop spans 15 amino acids. CDR1 and CDR2 (germline): SGHRS, YFSETQ. CDR3 nucleotide sequence: TGCGCCAGCAGCCCAAGTAACTCGAACACCGGGGAGCTGTTTTTT. This translates into CASSPSNSNTGELFF.

The chain carries TRBV5-4 and TRBJ2-1; 9 positions agree with TRBD2. The J segment lost 0 bases and the V segment lost 4 bases, leaving 2 bases of the junction unmatched. CDR3 size: 15 residues. Germline CDR1 reads SGHNT; CDR2 reads YYREEE (reference sequence). Here the CDR3 DNA reads TGTGCCAGCAGCCCGACTAGCGGCTCCTACAATGAGCAGTTCTTC. Translation gives CASSPTSGSYNEQFF.

V and J are TRBV19 and TRBJ2-1; 10 nucleotides line up with TRBD1. The CDR3 has 15 amino acids. Unmatched junction bases numbered 9, after V lost 5 bases and J lost 8 bases. Germline V gene lookup returns CDR1 LNHDA and CDR2 SQIVND (reference sequence). The DNA for the CDR3 is TGTGCCAGTAGTTGGGGGGACAGGGGAAAAGATGAGCAGTTCTTC. Residues: CASSWGDRGKDEQFF.

The chain combines TRBV5-4 with TRBJ2-2, with 9 bases matching TRBD2. Germline CDR1 SGHNT, CDR2 YYREEE (reference sequence). Trimming took 0 bases from V and 5 from J; bases not matched to a gene: 11. This CDR3 has 18 residues. The CDR3 here is CASSLGGRGLAGTGELFF. The CDR3 coding sequence is TGTGCCAGCAGCTTGGGAGGACGTGGTCTAGCGGGAACCGGGGAGCTGTTTTTT.

This clone has more than one count but fewer than ten. At one boundary the junction diverges from the germline segment, which might be a read error. V is TRBV10-1 and J is TRBJ1-1; no reliable D call. The CDR3 runs to 11 residues. Per germline, CDR1 WNHNN and CDR2 SYGVQD (reference sequence). CDR3 sequence reads: CASILPPGKLF. The CDR3 bases are TGCGCCAGCATCCTCCCCCCGGGGAAGCTCTTT.

V is TRBV5-1 and J is TRBJ2-1; 12 positions match TRBD2. CDR3 length: 17 amino acids. Looked up from germline, CDR1 is SGHRS and CDR2 is YFSETQ. The junction had 12 bases not matched to a gene; V was cut back by 5 bases and J by 6 bases. The CDR3 DNA reads as TGCGCCAGCAGAGGTCTAGCGGGAGGGGATACGAGCAATGAGCAGTTCTTC. This translates into CASRGLAGGDTSNEQFF.

This sequence joins TRBV9 and TRBJ1-1; D possibly corresponds to TRBD1 (5 bases). The V gene's germline CDR1 is SGDLS and CDR2 YYNGEE. The ends were cut back, 3 bases at V and 1 base at J, with 22 bases in the middle. The CDR3 spans 18 residues. The CDR3 bases are TGTGCCAGCAGCGCGACACACCTTTCAGGGAAAAGGAACACTGAAGCTTTCTTT. This translates into CASSATHLSGKRNTEAFF.

V usage is TRBV28 and J usage is TRBJ1-5; D may be TRBD1 (5 bases). Germline V gives CDR1 MDHEN, CDR2 SYDVKM. CDR3 length: 12 amino acids. V was shortened by 3 bases and J by 7 bases, with 7 bases between the two germline ends. CDR3 sequence reads: CASSLDNQPQHF. The CDR3 region has the DNA TGTGCCAGCAGTTTGGACAACCAGCCCCAGCATTTT.

The rearrangement joins TRBV7-3 to TRBJ2-1; 7 nucleotides match TRBD2. V dropped 3 bases and J dropped 1; count of bases not matched to a gene: 6. This CDR3 has 16 residues. Looked up from germline, CDR1 is SGHTA and CDR2 is FQGTGA. As DNA, the CDR3 is TGTGCCAGCAGCTTGGTTACGGGAGGTTCCTACAATGAGCAGTTCTTC. Amino acids: CASSLVTGGSYNEQFF.